Following are 7 T cell receptor beta chains from one sample sequenced in a study of blood T cell repertoires in COVID-19. Produced via immunoSEQ multiplex PCR; TCRdb's table is partial and in-frame only. In the table there are 50,000 to 60,000 clones, roughly nine tenths of which are singletons. Sequenced: peripheral blood. These receptors were collected from a human donor in a cohort sampled during active COVID-19.

This clone was seen once. This sequence joins TRBV6-5 and TRBJ1-6; TRBD1 matches 7 bases. Germline trimming cut 7 bases from V and 9 bases from J; bases unmatched to any gene: 6. The CDR3 spans 13 residues. CDR1 is MNHEY and CDR2 is SVGAGI in the germline V gene. The CDR3 nucleotides read TGTGCCAGCATACAGGGGTTGGGTTCACCCCTCCACTTT. This gives the protein CASIQGLGSPLHF.

V is TRBV4-3 and J is TRBJ2-2; possibly TRBD1 for D (6 bases). Germline loops: CDR1 LGHNA, CDR2 YSLEER. Trimming stripped 4 bases from V and 1 base from J, with 13 bases between. CDR3 length: 16 amino acids. The CDR3 reads CASSRSGTKNTGELFF. In DNA form, the CDR3 reads TGCGCCAGCAGCCGCTCCGGGACAAAGAACACCGGGGAGCTGTTTTTT.

This clone turned up a few times. The J gene is TRBJ2-1, the V gene TRBV15; TRBD1 is a possible D gene (5 bases). This CDR3 has 13 amino acids. Germline V CDR1 and CDR2: LNHNV, YYDKDF (reference sequence). V was shortened by 4 bases and J by 8 bases, with 12 bases between the two germline ends. The CDR3 sequence is CATSTEGDDEQFF. The CDR3 coding sequence is TGTGCCACCAGCACCGAAGGGGATGATGAGCAGTTCTTC.

This chain connects TRBV9 to TRBJ1-1; weak D call: TRBD1 (6 bases). The CDR3 has 14 amino acids. Trimming left V 0 bases short and J 5 bases short, with 11 bases between. The germline V gene encodes CDR1 SGDLS and CDR2 YYNGEE. This CDR3 is CASSVAQGWTEAFF. The CDR3 bases are TGTGCCAGCAGCGTAGCACAGGGATGGACTGAAGCTTTCTTT. Together with reference TRBV9 and TRBJ1-1, the CDR3 gives the full variable domain: DSGVTQTPKHLITATGQRVTLRCSPRSGDLSVYWYQQSLDQGLQFLIQYYNGEERAKGNILERFSAQQFPDLHSELNLSSLELGDSALYFCASSVAQGWTEAFFGQGTRLTVV.

The J gene is TRBJ1-1, the V gene TRBV7-2, with D unresolved. The ends were cut back, 3 bases at V and 1 base at J, with 6 bases in the middle. Germline CDR1 reads SGHTA; CDR2 reads FQGNSA. This CDR3 is 13 amino acids long. The DNA for the CDR3 is TGTGCCAGCAGCTTTGCAGGGAACACTGAAGCTTTCTTT. Translated: CASSFAGNTEAFF.

On this clone itself: Other DNA sequences in this sample translate to the same CDR3. In nucleotides, the CDR3 is TGTGCCAGCAGTTACAGGCAGGGTGTCTCAGATACGCAGTATTTT. It specifies CASSYRQGVSDTQYF. The gene calls are TRBV6-5 and TRBJ2-3; D perhaps matches TRBD1 (5 bases). In germline, CDR1 is MNHEY, CDR2 SVGAGI. This CDR3 region has 15 residues. Deletions cut 2 bases from V and 4 bases from J, with 13 bases between.

The chain employs TRBV7-3 and TRBJ2-1; 8 nucleotides align to TRBD2. The J segment lost 8 bases and the V segment lost 3 bases, leaving 6 bases of the junction unmatched. In germline, CDR1 is SGHTA, CDR2 FQGTGA. The CDR3 is made up of 14 amino acids. As DNA, the CDR3 is TGTGCCAGCAGCTTCACCGGGACTAGGGATGAGCAGTTCTTC. It encodes CASSFTGTRDEQFF.